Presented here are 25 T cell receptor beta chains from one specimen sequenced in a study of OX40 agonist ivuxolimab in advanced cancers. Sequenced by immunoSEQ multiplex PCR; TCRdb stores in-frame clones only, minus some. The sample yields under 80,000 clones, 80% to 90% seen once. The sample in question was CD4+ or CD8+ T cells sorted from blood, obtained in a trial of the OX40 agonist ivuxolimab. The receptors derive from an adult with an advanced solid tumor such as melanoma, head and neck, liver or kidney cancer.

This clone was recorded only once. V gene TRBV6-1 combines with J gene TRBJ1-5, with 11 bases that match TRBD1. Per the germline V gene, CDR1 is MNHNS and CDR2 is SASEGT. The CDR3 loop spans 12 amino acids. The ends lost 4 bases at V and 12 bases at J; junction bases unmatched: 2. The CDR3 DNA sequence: TGTGCCAGCAGTGCCGGGACAGGGGGCCAGCATTTT. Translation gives CASSAGTGGQHF.

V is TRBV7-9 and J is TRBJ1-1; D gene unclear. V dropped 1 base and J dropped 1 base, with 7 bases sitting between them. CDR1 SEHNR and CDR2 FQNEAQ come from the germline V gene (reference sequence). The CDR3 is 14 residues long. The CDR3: CASSLEGKNTEAFF. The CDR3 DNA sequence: TGTGCCAGCAGCTTAGAGGGAAAGAACACTGAAGCTTTCTTT. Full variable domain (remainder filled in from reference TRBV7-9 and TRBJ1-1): DTGVSQNPRHKITKRGQNVTFRCDPISEHNRLYWYRQTLGQGPEFLTYFQNEAQLEKSRLLSDRFSAERPKGSFSTLEIQRTEQGDSAMYLCASSLEGKNTEAFFGQGTRLTVV.

CDR3 sequence reads: CASSLERSRPDTQYF. CDR3 nucleotides: TGCGCCAGCAGCTTGGAACGGAGTAGGCCAGATACGCAGTATTTT. The rearrangement joins TRBV5-1 to TRBJ2-3, with no clear D. V lost 0 bases and J lost 4, with 12 bases in between. Germline-derived CDR1 and CDR2 are SGHRS and YFSETQ. This CDR3 has 15 amino acids.

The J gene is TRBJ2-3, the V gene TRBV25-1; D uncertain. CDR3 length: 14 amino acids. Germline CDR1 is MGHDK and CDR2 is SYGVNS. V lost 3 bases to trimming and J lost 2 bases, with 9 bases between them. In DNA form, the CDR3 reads TGTGCCAGCAGTGACCCTTTTCTCACAGATACGCAGTATTTT. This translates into CASSDPFLTDTQYF.

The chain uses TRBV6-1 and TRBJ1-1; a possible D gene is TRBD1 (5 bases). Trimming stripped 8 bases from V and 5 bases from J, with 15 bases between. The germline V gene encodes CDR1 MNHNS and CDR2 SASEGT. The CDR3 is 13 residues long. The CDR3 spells CASRLPGGTEAFF. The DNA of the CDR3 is TGTGCCAGCCGTCTGCCCGGGGGAACTGAAGCTTTCTTT.

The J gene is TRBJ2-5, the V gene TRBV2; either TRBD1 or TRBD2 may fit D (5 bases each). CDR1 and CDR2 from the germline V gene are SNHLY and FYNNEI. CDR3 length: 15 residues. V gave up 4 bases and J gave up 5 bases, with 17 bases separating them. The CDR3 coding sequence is TGTGCCAGCAGTGCGAATCCGGGACCGAGGGAGACCCAGTACTTC. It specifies CASSANPGPRETQYF.

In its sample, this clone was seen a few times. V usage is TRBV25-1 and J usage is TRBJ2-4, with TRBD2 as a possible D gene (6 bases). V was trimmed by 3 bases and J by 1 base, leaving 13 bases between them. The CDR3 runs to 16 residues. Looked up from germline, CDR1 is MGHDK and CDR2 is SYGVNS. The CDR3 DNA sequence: TGTGCCAGCAGTGAGGGGCGGAGGGCGGCCAAAAACATTCAGTACTTC. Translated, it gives CASSEGRRAAKNIQYF. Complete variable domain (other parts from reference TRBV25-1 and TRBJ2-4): EADIYQTPRYLVIGTGKKITLECSQTMGHDKMYWYQQDPGMELHLIHYSYGVNSTEKGDLSSESTVSRIRTEHFPLTLESARPSHTSQYLCASSEGRRAAKNIQYFGAGTRLSVL.

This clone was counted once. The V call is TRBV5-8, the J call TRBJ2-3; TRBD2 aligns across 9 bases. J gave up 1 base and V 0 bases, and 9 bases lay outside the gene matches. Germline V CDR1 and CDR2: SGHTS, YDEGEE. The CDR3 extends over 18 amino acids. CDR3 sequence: CASSLALASGTRTDTQYF. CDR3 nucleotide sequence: TGTGCCAGCAGCTTGGCTCTGGCTAGCGGGACGCGCACAGATACGCAGTATTTT. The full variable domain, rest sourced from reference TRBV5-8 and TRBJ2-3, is EAGVTQSPTHLIKTRGQQATLRCSPISGHTSVYWYQQALGLGLQFLLWYDEGEERNRGNFPPRFSGRQFPNYSSELNVNALELEDSALYLCASSLALASGTRTDTQYFGPGTRLTVL.

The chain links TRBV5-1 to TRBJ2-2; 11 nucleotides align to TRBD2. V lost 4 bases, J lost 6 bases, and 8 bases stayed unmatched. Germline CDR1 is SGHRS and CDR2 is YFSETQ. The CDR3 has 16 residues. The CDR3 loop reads CASSELAGGRSGELFF. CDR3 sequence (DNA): TGCGCCAGCAGCGAATTAGCGGGGGGGCGATCCGGGGAGCTGTTTTTT.

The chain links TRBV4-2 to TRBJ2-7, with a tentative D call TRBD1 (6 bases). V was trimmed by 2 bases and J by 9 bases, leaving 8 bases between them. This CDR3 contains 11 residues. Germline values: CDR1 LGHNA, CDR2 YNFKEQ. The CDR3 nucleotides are TGTGCCAGCAGCCAACCGACAGGGCAGTACTTC. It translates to CASSQPTGQYF.

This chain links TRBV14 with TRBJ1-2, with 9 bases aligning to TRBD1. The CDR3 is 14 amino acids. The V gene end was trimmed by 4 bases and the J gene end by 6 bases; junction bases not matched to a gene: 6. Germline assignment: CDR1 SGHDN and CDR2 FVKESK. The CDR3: CASSLIQGADGYTF. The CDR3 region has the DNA TGTGCCAGCAGCCTTATACAGGGGGCGGATGGCTACACCTTC.

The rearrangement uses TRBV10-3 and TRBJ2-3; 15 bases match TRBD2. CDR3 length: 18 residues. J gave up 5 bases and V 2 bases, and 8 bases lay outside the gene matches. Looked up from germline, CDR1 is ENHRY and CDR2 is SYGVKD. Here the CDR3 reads CAISEAGTSGGPRDTQYF. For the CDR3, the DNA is TGTGCCATCAGTGAGGCTGGGACTAGCGGGGGGCCTAGAGATACGCAGTATTTT.

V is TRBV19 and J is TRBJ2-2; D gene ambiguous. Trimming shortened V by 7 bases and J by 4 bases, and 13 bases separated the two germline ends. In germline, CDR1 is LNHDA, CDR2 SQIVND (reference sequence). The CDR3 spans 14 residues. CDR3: CASNPPTSTGELFF. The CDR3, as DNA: TGTGCCAGTAACCCCCCGACTTCCACCGGGGAGCTGTTTTTT.

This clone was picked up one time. The CDR3, as DNA: TGTGCCAGCATTCTCAGGGGTAGCAATCAGCCCCAGCATTTT. Translating it yields CASILRGSNQPQHF. The chain uses TRBV6-1 and TRBJ1-5; a possible D gene is TRBD1 (6 bases). Trimming removed 7 bases at V and 0 bases at J, with 10 bases between. The CDR3 covers 14 residues. The V gene's germline CDR1 is MNHNS and CDR2 SASEGT.

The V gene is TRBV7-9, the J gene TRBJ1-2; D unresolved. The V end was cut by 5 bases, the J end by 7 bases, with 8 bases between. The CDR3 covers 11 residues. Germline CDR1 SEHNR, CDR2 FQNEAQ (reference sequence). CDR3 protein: CASSKDGGYTF. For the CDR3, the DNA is TGTGCCAGCAGCAAGGACGGTGGCTACACCTTC. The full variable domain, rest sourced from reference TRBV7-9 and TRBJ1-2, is DTGVSQNPRHKITKRGQNVTFRCDPISEHNRLYWYRQTLGQGPEFLTYFQNEAQLEKSRLLSDRFSAERPKGSFSTLEIQRTEQGDSAMYLCASSKDGGYTFGSGTRLTVV.

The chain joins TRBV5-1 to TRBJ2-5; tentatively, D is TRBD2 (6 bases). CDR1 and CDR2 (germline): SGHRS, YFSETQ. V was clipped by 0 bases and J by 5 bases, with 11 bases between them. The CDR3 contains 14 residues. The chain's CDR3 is CASSLGEVKETQYF. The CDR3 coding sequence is TGCGCCAGCAGCTTGGGGGAGGTGAAGGAGACCCAGTACTTC. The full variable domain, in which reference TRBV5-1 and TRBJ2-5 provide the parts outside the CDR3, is KAGVTQTPRYLIKTRGQQVTLSCSPISGHRSVSWYQQTPGQGLQFLFEYFSETQRNKGNFPGRFSGRQFSNSRSEMNVSTLELGDSALYLCASSLGEVKETQYFGPGTRLLVL.

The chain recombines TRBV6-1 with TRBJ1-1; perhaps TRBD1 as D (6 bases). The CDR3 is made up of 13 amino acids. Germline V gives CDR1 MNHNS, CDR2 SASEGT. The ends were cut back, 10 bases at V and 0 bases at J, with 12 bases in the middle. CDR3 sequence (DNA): TGTGCCATCCCGACAGGTATGAACACTGAAGCTTTCTTT. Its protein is CAIPTGMNTEAFF.

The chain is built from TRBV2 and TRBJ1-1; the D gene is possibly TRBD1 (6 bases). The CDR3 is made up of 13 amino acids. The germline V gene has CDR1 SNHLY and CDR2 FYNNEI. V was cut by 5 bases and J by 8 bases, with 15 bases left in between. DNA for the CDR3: TGTGCCAGCAGTAGCCTAGGGGGAGTAGAAGCTTTCTTT. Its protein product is CASSSLGGVEAFF.

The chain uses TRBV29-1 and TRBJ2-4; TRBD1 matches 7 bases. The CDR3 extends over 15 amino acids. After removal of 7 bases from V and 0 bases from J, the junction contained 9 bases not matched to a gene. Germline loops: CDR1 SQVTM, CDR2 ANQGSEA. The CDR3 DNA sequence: TGCAGCGCCCGTACAGGGGAGACAGCCAAAAACATTCAGTACTTC. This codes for CSARTGETAKNIQYF.

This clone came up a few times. CDR3 in DNA: TGTGCCACCGACAGGGGAAGGTCCTACGAGCAGTACTTC. The encoded protein is CATDRGRSYEQYF. The chain is built from TRBV28 and TRBJ2-7; 8 bases map to TRBD1. After removal of 10 bases from V and 1 base from J, the junction contained 6 bases not matched to a gene. Germline loops: CDR1 MDHEN, CDR2 SYDVKM. This CDR3 is 13 amino acids long.

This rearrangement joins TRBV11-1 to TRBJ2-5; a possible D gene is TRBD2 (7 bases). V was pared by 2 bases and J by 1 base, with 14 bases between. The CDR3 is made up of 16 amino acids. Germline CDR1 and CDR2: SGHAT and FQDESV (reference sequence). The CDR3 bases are TGTGCCAGCAGCTTATTCACAGGGAGGGTCCAAGAGACCCAGTACTTC. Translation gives CASSLFTGRVQETQYF.

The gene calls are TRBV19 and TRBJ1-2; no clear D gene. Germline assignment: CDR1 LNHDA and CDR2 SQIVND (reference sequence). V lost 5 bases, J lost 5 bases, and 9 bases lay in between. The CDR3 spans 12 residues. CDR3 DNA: TGTGCCAGTAGTGGGCTAACTTATGGCTACACCTTC. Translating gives CASSGLTYGYTF.

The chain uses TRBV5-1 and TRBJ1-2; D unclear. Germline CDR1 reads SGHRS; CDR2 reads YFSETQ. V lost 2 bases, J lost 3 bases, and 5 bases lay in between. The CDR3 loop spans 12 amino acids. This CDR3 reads CASSFSYYGYTF. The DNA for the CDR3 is TGCGCCAGCAGCTTCTCCTACTATGGCTACACCTTC.

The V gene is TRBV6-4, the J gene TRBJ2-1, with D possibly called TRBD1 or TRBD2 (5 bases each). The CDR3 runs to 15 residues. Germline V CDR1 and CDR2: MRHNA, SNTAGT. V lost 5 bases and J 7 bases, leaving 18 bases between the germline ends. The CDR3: CASSPGILKGNEQFF. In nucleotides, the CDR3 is TGTGCCAGCAGTCCCGGGATTCTTAAGGGGAATGAGCAGTTCTTC.

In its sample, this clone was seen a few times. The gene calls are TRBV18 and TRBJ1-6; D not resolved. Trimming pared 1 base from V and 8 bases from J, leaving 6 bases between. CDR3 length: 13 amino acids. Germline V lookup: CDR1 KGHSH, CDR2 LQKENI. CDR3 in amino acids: CASSPQVDSPLHF. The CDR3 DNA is TGTGCCAGCTCACCACAGGTGGATTCACCCCTCCACTTT.